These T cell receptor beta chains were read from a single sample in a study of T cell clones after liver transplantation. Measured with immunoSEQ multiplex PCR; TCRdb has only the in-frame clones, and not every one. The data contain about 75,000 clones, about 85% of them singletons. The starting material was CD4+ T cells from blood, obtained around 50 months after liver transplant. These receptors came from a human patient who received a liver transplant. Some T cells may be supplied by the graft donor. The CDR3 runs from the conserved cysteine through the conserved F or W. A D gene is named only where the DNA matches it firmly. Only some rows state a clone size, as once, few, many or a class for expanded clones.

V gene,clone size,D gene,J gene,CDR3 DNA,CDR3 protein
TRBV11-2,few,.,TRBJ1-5,TGTGCCAGCAGCTTAGTAGCGGCGAATCAGCCCCAGCATTTT,CASSLVAANQPQHF
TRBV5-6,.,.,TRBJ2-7,TGTGCCAGCAGTCTCCCGTGGGACCTGACGAGTGCGGACGAGCAGTACTTC,CASSLPWDLTSADEQYF
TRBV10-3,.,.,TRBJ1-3,TGTGCCATCAGTGAAGAGGCCTACATACACACCATATATTTT,CAISEEAYIHTIYF
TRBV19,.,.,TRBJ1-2,TGTGCCAGTAGTATGGCAGGCGACTATGGCTACACCTTC,CASSMAGDYGYTF
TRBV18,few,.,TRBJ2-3,TGTGCCAGCTCACCATTCGGGGGCCCTAGCACAGATACGCAGTATTTT,CASSPFGGPSTDTQYF
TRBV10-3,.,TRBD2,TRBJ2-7,TGTGCCATCGCCCCTTGGACTAGCGGAGTCGGAACGTACGAGCAGTACTTC,CAIAPWTSGVGTYEQYF
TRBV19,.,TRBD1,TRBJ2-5,TGTGCCAGTACGGGGACAGAACAAGAGACCCAGTACTTC,CASTGTEQETQYF
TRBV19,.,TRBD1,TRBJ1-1,TGTGCCAGTAGTATCCCACAGGGGGGCACTGAAGCTTTCTTT,CASSIPQGGTEAFF
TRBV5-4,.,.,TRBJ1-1,TGTGCCAGCAGACGGGGGGAGTGGACTGAAGCTTTCTTT,CASRRGEWTEAFF
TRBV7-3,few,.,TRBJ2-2,TGTGCCAGCAGCTCCCGAAGGGGGAACACCGGGGAGCTGTTTTTT,CASSSRRGNTGELFF
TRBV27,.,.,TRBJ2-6,TGTGCCAGCAGAACTATGACTCACTCTGGGGCCAACGTCCTGACTTTC,CASRTMTHSGANVLTF
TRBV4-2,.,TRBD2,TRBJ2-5,TGTGCCAGCAGCCAAGACGGGACTAGGATCGGGTCCGGCGAGACCCAGTACTTC,CASSQDGTRIGSGETQYF
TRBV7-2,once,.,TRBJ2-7,TGTGCCAGCAGCTTAGCATTGGGCGAGCAGTACTTC,CASSLALGEQYF
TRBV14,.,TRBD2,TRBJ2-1,TGTGCCAGCAGCCCACTTTTAGCGGGGGGGCGGAATGAGCAGTTCTTC,CASSPLLAGGRNEQFF
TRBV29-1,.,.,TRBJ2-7,TGCAGCGTTGAGGTGGCAGTCGCCGAGCAGTACTTC,CSVEVAVAEQYF
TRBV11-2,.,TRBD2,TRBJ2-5,TGTGCCAGCACCTTAGCGGGACAAGAGACCCAGTACTTC,CASTLAGQETQYF
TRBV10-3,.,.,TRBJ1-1,TGTGCCATCAGTGGGACCCTGAACACTGAAGCTTTCTTT,CAISGTLNTEAFF
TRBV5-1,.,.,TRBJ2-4,TGCGCCAGCAGCTTGGAGGCAGCGGCCAAAAACATTCAGTACTTC,CASSLEAAAKNIQYF
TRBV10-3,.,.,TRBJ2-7,TGTGCCATAGGGGATAGCCCTCCGGGCGAGCAGTACTTC,CAIGDSPPGEQYF
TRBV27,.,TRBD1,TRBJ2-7,TGTGCCAGCAGAAAACAGGGGGCAGGAGACGAGCAGTACTTC,CASRKQGAGDEQYF
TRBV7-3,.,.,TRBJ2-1,TGTGCCAGCAGCCCAATAGCGTTGAGGGCGGCCAATGAGCAGTTCTTC,CASSPIALRAANEQFF
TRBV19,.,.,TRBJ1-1,TGTGCCAGTAGTAGTACTGAAGCTTTCTTT,CASSSTEAFF
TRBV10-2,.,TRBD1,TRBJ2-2,TGCGCCAGCAATGGGGAAAGCCAGGGGGCGTCCGGGGAGCTGTTTTTT,CASNGESQGASGELFF
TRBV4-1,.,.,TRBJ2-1,TGCGCCAGCAGCCAACATAGCGGAGCTTACAATGAGCAGTTCTTC,CASSQHSGAYNEQFF
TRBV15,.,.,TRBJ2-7,TGTGCCACCAGCAGAGATTTTTTCGAGCAGTACTTC,CATSRDFFEQYF
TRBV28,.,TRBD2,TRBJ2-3,TGTGCCAGCAGTTTCAGCGGGGCCTTACTGGATACGCAGTATTTT,CASSFSGALLDTQYF